The 22 T cell receptor beta chains given below trace back to one sample, sequenced in a study of blood T cell repertoires in COVID-19 (dated by TCRdb to the early 2020s). Preparation of the library involved the immunoSEQ multiplex PCR assay. Held by TCRdb, this immuneACCESS table contains in-frame sequences only and omits some clones. Under half of the omission traces to an unresolved V gene where checked; the cause of the rest is unknown. Here the sample has 240,000 or so clones; approximately 90% occur a single time. The top ten hold less than 0.9% of the sample. The sequenced sample was PBMCs or T cells enriched from blood (not recorded which). These receptors were obtained from a man aged 45-60 years who had been exposed to COVID-19.

This sequence joins TRBV24-1 and TRBJ1-5; maybe TRBD1 (5 bases). Germline values: CDR1 KGHDR, CDR2 SFDVKD. V lost 2 bases and J 5 bases, leaving 18 bases between the germline ends. The CDR3 has 17 amino acids. In DNA, the CDR3 is TGTGCCACCAGTGATTCCCGCCGGGGGGGGGTAGATCAGCCCCAGCATTTT. This sequence encodes CATSDSRRGGVDQPQHF.

The chain is built from TRBV3-1 (or the pseudogene TRBV3-2) and TRBJ1-6; D unclear. The CDR3 has 12 residues. The V end lost 1 base, the J end lost 10 bases, and 5 bases lay between the germline ends. Germline assignment: CDR1 LGHDT and CDR2 YNNKEL (reference sequence). CDR3 nucleotides: TGTGCCAGCAGCCAAGCCCAGTCACCCCTCCACTTT. This gives the protein CASSQAQSPLHF.

The rearrangement uses TRBV6-1 and TRBJ1-6; D not resolved. Germline V CDR1 and CDR2: MNHNS, SASEGT. Trimming stripped 1 base from V and 9 bases from J, with 7 bases between. The CDR3 totals 13 residues. CDR3 DNA: TGTGCCAGCAGTGAAGTGGCGGGTTCACCCCTCCACTTT. This gives the protein CASSEVAGSPLHF.

The chain carries TRBV24-1 and TRBJ1-1; 9 bases map to TRBD1. Unmatched junction bases numbered 15, after V lost 3 bases and J lost 5 bases. Per germline, CDR1 KGHDR and CDR2 SFDVKD. The CDR3 sequence is 18 residues long. The CDR3 DNA follows: TGTGCCACCAGTGATGGGGGTGGAGGTCGGACAGGGGTAACTGAAGCTTTCTTT. This encodes CATSDGGGGRTGVTEAFF.

V and J are TRBV5-1 and TRBJ1-4; TRBD1 matches 8 bases. With V trimmed by 1 base and J by 8 bases, 7 bases remained unmatched. The CDR3 runs to 15 residues. The germline gives CDR1 SGHRS, CDR2 YFSETQ. CDR3 region: CASSLPGTGGEKLFF. Written as DNA, the CDR3 is TGCGCCAGCAGCTTGCCCGGGACAGGTGGGGAAAAACTGTTTTTT.

The chain recombines TRBV10-3 with TRBJ2-1; the match to TRBD1 covers 7 bases. This CDR3 region has 16 residues. The V gene end was trimmed by 3 bases and the J gene end by 0 bases; junction bases not matched to a gene: 5. The germline CDR1 and CDR2 sequences are ENHRY and SYGVKD. The CDR3 is CAISDLTGSSYNEQFF. CDR3 sequence (DNA): TGTGCCATCAGTGACTTGACAGGGAGCTCCTACAATGAGCAGTTCTTC.

The chain has TRBV29-1 and TRBJ2-2; 12 nucleotides align to TRBD2. The CDR3 has 14 residues. The germline V gene encodes CDR1 SQVTM and CDR2 ANQGSEA. Trimming took 5 bases from V and 5 from J; bases not matched to a gene: 3. CDR3: CSVLLAGGTGELFF. The CDR3 nucleotides read TGCAGCGTTCTACTAGCGGGAGGTACCGGGGAGCTGTTTTTT.

The rearrangement uses TRBV6-5 and TRBJ2-1; TRBD2 is a possible D gene (6 bases). Trimming cost V 7 bases and J 0 bases, with 13 bases left between them. The CDR3 is made up of 15 amino acids. In germline, CDR1 is MNHEY, CDR2 SVGAGI. In nucleotides, the CDR3 is TGTGCCAGCAAAAGGGACGGGAGCTCCTACAATGAGCAGTTCTTC. This codes for CASKRDGSSYNEQFF.

CDR3 in amino acids: CASTLGGSNQPQHF. DNA of the CDR3: TGTGCCAGCACCCTAGGGGGTAGCAATCAGCCCCAGCATTTT. The rearrangement joins TRBV6-6 to TRBJ1-5, with D perhaps matching TRBD1 (6 bases). The ends were cut back, 7 bases at V and 0 bases at J, with 10 bases in the middle. Germline V lookup: CDR1 MNHNY, CDR2 SVGAGI (reference sequence). This CDR3 is 14 amino acids long.

The rearrangement links TRBV5-8 to TRBJ2-5; D perhaps matches TRBD2 (5 bases). Germline V gives CDR1 SGHTS, CDR2 YDEGEE. The CDR3 is 14 amino acids. V was shortened by 4 bases and J by 5 bases, with 15 bases between the two germline ends. The CDR3 sequence is CASSIGDGGETQYF. In DNA form, the CDR3 reads TGTGCCAGCAGCATCGGGGATGGCGGCGAGACCCAGTACTTC.

This chain links TRBV29-1 with TRBJ2-5; D is possibly TRBD1 (5 bases). Germline CDR1 is SQVTM and CDR2 is ANQGSEA. Trimming cost V 1 base and J 1 base, with 10 bases left between them. The CDR3 runs to 14 residues. CDR3 protein: CSVEVSRGQETQYF. The CDR3 DNA sequence: TGCAGCGTTGAAGTATCAAGGGGCCAAGAGACCCAGTACTTC.

The J gene is TRBJ2-1, the V gene TRBV5-1, with TRBD2 matching over 8 bases. The CDR3 runs 17 residues. With 0 bases clipped from V and 2 bases from J, the junction kept 7 bases outside the gene matches. Germline V gene lookup returns CDR1 SGHRS and CDR2 YFSETQ. CDR3 in amino acids: CASSLARAGGAYNEQFF. DNA of the CDR3: TGCGCCAGCAGCTTGGCGCGGGCGGGGGGAGCCTACAATGAGCAGTTCTTC.

This clone was recorded only once. The chain links TRBV27 to TRBJ1-6; perhaps TRBD1 as D (6 bases). Germline CDR1 is MNHEY and CDR2 is SMNVEV (reference sequence). Trimming removed 7 bases from V and 2 bases from J, with 21 bases in between. The CDR3 extends over 18 amino acids. The CDR3 region is CASIPLTAGEPYNSPLHF. The CDR3 DNA follows: TGTGCCAGCATCCCCCTTACGGCAGGGGAGCCCTATAATTCACCCCTCCACTTT.

The J gene is TRBJ2-7, the V gene TRBV19; 8 bases line up with TRBD2. Germline CDR1 LNHDA, CDR2 SQIVND (reference sequence). V shed 4 bases, J shed 6 bases, and the junction held 11 bases outside the gene matches. This CDR3 spans 15 amino acids. The DNA for the CDR3 is TGTGCCAGTAGTACTCAATTCACCGGGGGGGTCGAGCAGTACTTC. It yields the protein CASSTQFTGGVEQYF.

The CDR3 DNA reads TGTGCCAGCAGCCCTTCGCGCGGTACAGGGTTGAGGTCCTACGAGCAGTACGTC. This gives the protein CASSPSRGTGLRSYEQYV. The genes are TRBV7-9 and TRBJ2-7, with D possibly TRBD1 on 6 matching bases. Deletions cut 5 bases from V and 1 base from J, with 24 bases between. CDR1 is SEHNR, CDR2 FQNEAQ, per germline (reference sequence). The CDR3 length is 18 residues.

In DNA, the CDR3 is TGTGCCAGCAGCTTACGGAGTCAGCCCCAGCATTTT. Translated, it gives CASSLRSQPQHF. This rearrangement joins TRBV7-2 to TRBJ1-5; D call uncertain. The CDR3 length is 12 residues. Germline assignment: CDR1 SGHTA and CDR2 FQGNSA. V shed 2 bases and J shed 6 bases, with 5 bases lying between them.

This chain uses TRBV9 with TRBJ1-5; 9 bases fit TRBD1. The length of the CDR3 is 14 residues. CDR1 SGDLS and CDR2 YYNGEE come from the germline V gene. V lost 2 bases and J lost 4; bases outside the gene matches: 1. The chain's CDR3 is CASSVGTGNQPQHF. CDR3 in DNA: TGTGCCAGCAGCGTCGGGACAGGGAATCAGCCCCAGCATTTT.

This chain links TRBV2 with TRBJ1-4; D unclear. The CDR3 consists of 14 residues. Germline V gene data show CDR1 as SNHLY and CDR2 as FYNNEI. Trimming pared 4 bases from V and 1 base from J, leaving 7 bases between. In DNA, the CDR3 is TGTGCCAGCAGTGTACAGAAAACTAATGAAAAACTGTTTTTT. Its translation: CASSVQKTNEKLFF.

The chain recombines TRBV7-9 with TRBJ1-5, with D possibly being TRBD1 (6 bases). The CDR3 totals 14 residues. CDR1 and CDR2 from the germline V gene are SEHNR and FQNEAQ (reference sequence). V was pared by 1 base and J by 4 bases, with 8 bases between. This chain's CDR3 is CASSLGTVNQPQHF. In nucleotides, the CDR3 is TGTGCCAGCAGCTTAGGGACAGTAAATCAGCCCCAGCATTTT.

This chain joins TRBV5-1 and TRBJ2-7; TRBD2 might be the D (5 bases). This CDR3 is built from 13 residues. V lost 3 bases to trimming and J lost 6 bases, with 13 bases between them. Per the germline V gene, CDR1 is SGHRS and CDR2 is YFSETQ. CDR3 loop: CASSSGGSGEQYV. In DNA form, the CDR3 reads TGCGCCAGCAGCTCGGGCGGGTCTGGCGAGCAGTACGTC.

The V gene is TRBV27, the J gene TRBJ2-1, with D maybe TRBD2 (7 bases). This CDR3 is 15 amino acids long. Looked up from germline, CDR1 is MNHEY and CDR2 is SMNVEV (reference sequence). The ends were cut back, 0 bases at V and 4 bases at J, with 10 bases in the middle. The CDR3 sequence: CASSLSAGAYNEQFF. The DNA of the CDR3 is TGTGCCAGCAGTTTATCGGCGGGGGCATACAATGAGCAGTTCTTC.

J is TRBJ1-5 and V is TRBV12-3 or TRBV12-4; tentative D call: TRBD1 (6 bases). The CDR3 runs 13 residues. The V end lost 5 bases, the J end lost 9 bases, and 14 bases lay between the germline ends. CDR3 loop: CASSLQGSLPQHF. CDR3 bases: TGTGCCAGCAGTCTACAGGGATCGCTGCCCCAGCATTTT.